This T cell receptor beta chain was profiled in a study of shared clonotypes between healthy human individuals. Germline CDR1 reads SGHTA; CDR2 reads FQGNSA. V was trimmed by 0 bases and J by 0 bases, leaving 6 bases between them. The CDR3 totals 14 residues. Template for every sorted-subset replicate PCR totaled around 200 ng DNA, 25,000 to 35,000 T cell genomes. Source study methods: As immunoSEQ supplied junction-only sequences (without quality scores), filtering differed. Profiled with immunoSEQ multiplex PCR; TCRdb holds only in-frame clones, not every one. That table furnishes V, J and clone size, whereas the DNA furnished D and trimming. The sample carries approximately 2,300,000 clones, about nine tenths recorded once. Study-wide findings and caveats: Among donors, the sharing of clonotypes was expected to be influenced by sequencing depth.

Both subsets, CD45RA+ naive and CD45RA-negative memory, were split from the CD4+ cells. Remarks on this clone: The antigen is undetermined.

The chain is built from TRBV7-2 and TRBJ2-7; no clear D gene. This clonotype was sampled from a man between 18 and 29 years old in good health. Some clones in this sample may be carry-over from other donors' samples. Input material: naive CD4+ T cells from PBMCs. This sample's subset: CD45RA+ positively selected. The CDR3 sequence is CASSLASASYEQYF. CDR3 DNA: TGTGCCAGCAGCTTAGCGTCAGCCTCCTACGAGCAGTACTTC.